A selection of T cell receptor beta chains follows, all from one sample in a study of cytomegalovirus exposure and HLA in healthy donors. Clones were read by immunoSEQ multiplex PCR, and TCRdb kept only the in-frame ones, dropping some. The sample contains 200,000 to 250,000 clones, around 83% of which appear only once. Sequenced material: PBMCs. These receptors were obtained from a girl aged 5-17 years in good health and CMV-seronegative. Each CDR3 is given with its conserved first and last residue. Each record gives: V gene, clone size, D gene, J gene, CDR3 protein, CDR3 DNA. A D gene is named only where the DNA matches it firmly. The size of a clone is reported for some rows only, either as once, few or many, or as a class for expanded clones.

TRBV30	-	-	TRBJ1-5	CAWSRGLDQPQHF	TGTGCCTGGAGTCGGGGGTTGGATCAGCCCCAGCATTTT
TRBV18	-	TRBD1	TRBJ2-1	CASSPGQGNEQFF	TGTGCCAGCTCACCGGGACAGGGCAATGAGCAGTTCTTC
TRBV10-3	-	-	TRBJ1-4	CAIRPGATNEKLFF	TGTGCCATCAGACCAGGGGCAACTAATGAAAAACTGTTTTTT
TRBV9	-	-	TRBJ1-4	CASSVGSNEKLFF	TGTGCCAGCAGCGTAGGTAGTAATGAAAAACTGTTTTTT
TRBV19	-	-	TRBJ1-3	CASTPATIFMDSRNTIYF	TGTGCCAGTACCCCAGCAACCATCTTTATGGACAGTCGGAACACCATATATTTT
TRBV5-6	-	-	TRBJ1-2	CASSPRRGGGYTF	TGTGCCAGCAGCCCCCGGCGGGGAGGTGGCTACACCTTC
TRBV7-9	-	-	TRBJ2-7	CASSLAETRGVAQYF	TGTGCCAGCAGCTTAGCCGAGACCCGCGGGGTTGCGCAGTACTTC
TRBV4-2	-	TRBD2	TRBJ2-1	CASSLLAGGVDEQFF	TGTGCCAGCAGCCTACTAGCGGGAGGCGTGGATGAGCAGTTCTTC
TRBV6-5	-	-	TRBJ2-7	CASSYKGAGGGEQYF	TGTGCCAGCAGTTACAAGGGGGCCGGGGGTGGCGAGCAGTACTTC
TRBV10-3	-	TRBD2	TRBJ2-1	CAISEGLAGVEQFF	TGTGCCATCAGTGAAGGACTAGCGGGAGTAGAGCAGTTCTTC
TRBV6-6	-	-	TRBJ2-3	CASSYWGGATDTQYF	TGTGCCAGCAGTTACTGGGGGGGGGCAACAGATACGCAGTATTTT
TRBV28	-	TRBD1	TRBJ2-7	CASSSRTGPPYEQYF	TGTGCCAGCAGTTCCCGGACAGGGCCTCCCTACGAGCAGTACTTC
TRBV11-1	-	-	TRBJ1-4	CASSFRPSEKLFF	TGTGCCAGCAGCTTCAGGCCCTCTGAAAAACTGTTTTTT
TRBV11-2	-	-	TRBJ2-5	CASSLGSGTQYF	TGTGCCAGCAGCTTAGGGAGTGGGACCCAGTACTTC
TRBV27	once	TRBD1	TRBJ2-1	CASSSDRVRVSYEQFF	TGTGCCAGCAGTTCCGACAGGGTAAGGGTCAGCTATGAGCAGTTCTTC
TRBV4-2	-	TRBD1	TRBJ1-4	CASSQDGGQVGGKLFF	TGTGCCAGCAGCCAAGATGGGGGACAGGTGGGGGGGAAACTGTTTTTT
TRBV6-4	-	-	TRBJ2-1	CASPSFDNEQFF	TGTGCCAGCCCGTCGTTTGACAATGAGCAGTTCTTC
TRBV25-1	-	TRBD1	TRBJ1-3	CASRETGITFGNTIYF	TGTGCCAGCAGAGAGACAGGGATAACATTTGGAAACACCATATATTTT
TRBV30	-	-	TRBJ2-3	CAWSRRGAPSTDTQYF	TGTGCCTGGAGCCGCCGGGGGGCCCCTAGCACAGATACGCAGTATTTT
TRBV7-8	few	-	TRBJ2-7	CASSPGRAGYEQYF	TGTGCCAGCAGCCCCGGTAGGGCAGGGTACGAGCAGTACTTC
TRBV27	-	-	TRBJ1-2	CASRPDRRNYGYTF	TGTGCCAGCAGGCCTGACAGGAGGAACTATGGCTACACCTTC
TRBV25-1	-	-	TRBJ2-3	CASNPAGTDTQYF	TGTGCCAGCAATCCCGCCGGGACAGATACGCAGTATTTT
TRBV4-1	-	TRBD1	TRBJ1-2	CASSQGLWTGSVGYTF	TGCGCCAGCAGCCAAGGGCTGTGGACAGGTTCGGTCGGCTACACCTTC
TRBV18	-	TRBD2	TRBJ2-2	CASSPTSGFTGELFF	TGTGCCAGCTCACCCACTAGCGGATTTACCGGGGAGCTGTTTTTT
TRBV19	-	TRBD1	TRBJ2-7	CASSILAGGVSREQYF	TGTGCCAGTAGTATACTCGCAGGGGGCGTCTCTCGTGAGCAGTACTTC
TRBV28	-	-	TRBJ2-7	CASSSRVISYEQYF	TGTGCCAGCAGTTCCAGGGTGATATCCTACGAGCAGTACTTC
TRBV5-1	-	-	TRBJ2-7	CASSYRDYEQYF	TGCGCCAGCAGCTACAGAGACTACGAGCAGTACTTC
TRBV6-5	-	-	TRBJ1-6	CATSGAGILSPLHF	TGTGCCACCTCTGGAGCAGGGATATTGTCACCCCTCCACTTT
TRBV14	once	TRBD2	TRBJ2-1	CASSQVLAGSAGQFF	TGTGCCAGCAGCCAAGTACTAGCGGGGTCGGCGGGGCAGTTCTTC
TRBV7-2	once	TRBD2	TRBJ2-7	CASSLAHGTSGLSASYEQYF	TGTGCCAGCAGCTTAGCACACGGGACTAGCGGGCTGTCCGCCTCCTACGAGCAGTACTTC
TRBV28	-	TRBD1	TRBJ2-3	CASRTTGSLADTQYF	TGTGCCAGCAGAACGACAGGGTCTTTAGCAGATACGCAGTATTTT
TRBV27	-	TRBD1	TRBJ1-1	CASSPRYRGNTEAFF	TGTGCCAGCAGTCCGAGGTACAGGGGGAACACTGAAGCTTTCTTT
TRBV28	-	TRBD1	TRBJ2-3	CASSLAGTGDTQYF	TGTGCCAGCAGTTTAGCTGGGACAGGGGATACGCAGTATTTT
TRBV28	-	-	TRBJ2-7	CASSLRGTYEQYF	TGTGCCAGCAGTTTACGGGGTACCTACGAGCAGTACTTC
TRBV15	-	-	TRBJ1-5	CATSRVRAHSNQPQHF	TGTGCCACCAGCAGAGTGAGGGCTCATAGCAATCAGCCCCAGCATTTT
TRBV30	few	-	TRBJ1-5	CAWSLDSHNQPQHF	TGTGCCTGGAGTTTGGACAGCCACAATCAGCCCCAGCATTTT
TRBV7-6	-	TRBD2	TRBJ2-1	CASSWASGDNEQFF	TGTGCCAGCAGCTGGGCTAGCGGAGACAATGAGCAGTTCTTC
TRBV30	-	TRBD1	TRBJ1-6	CAWSDRGNSPLHF	TGTGCCTGGAGCGACAGGGGCAATTCACCCCTCCACTTT
TRBV28	few	TRBD1	TRBJ1-2	CASSPPGQLYGYTF	TGTGCCAGCAGTCCTCCGGGACAGCTCTATGGCTACACCTTC
TRBV6-5	few	TRBD1	TRBJ2-7	CASSQTQGAPYEQYF	TGTGCCAGCAGTCAGACCCAGGGGGCCCCGTACGAGCAGTACTTC
TRBV7-2	-	-	TRBJ1-5	CASSLGTAYSNQPQHF	TGTGCCAGCAGCTTAGGGACAGCTTATAGCAATCAGCCCCAGCATTTT
TRBV4-1	-	-	TRBJ1-2	CASSQDRGNVANYGYTF	TGCGCCAGCAGCCAAGACCGGGGAAACGTAGCTAACTATGGCTACACCTTC
TRBV20-1	once	-	TRBJ1-5	CSAAGNQPQHF	TGCAGTGCTGCAGGGAATCAGCCCCAGCATTTT
TRBV7-2	-	-	TRBJ2-7	CASSLASGSIYEQYF	TGTGCCAGCAGCTTAGCGAGCGGATCTATATACGAGCAGTACTTC
TRBV6-6	-	-	TRBJ2-3	CANSTKIEVQNTQYF	TGTGCCAACAGCACCAAGATCGAGGTCCAAAATACGCAGTATTTT
TRBV7-8	-	TRBD1	TRBJ1-1	CASSAHRQGTEAFF	TGTGCCAGCAGCGCACACAGACAGGGCACTGAAGCTTTCTTT